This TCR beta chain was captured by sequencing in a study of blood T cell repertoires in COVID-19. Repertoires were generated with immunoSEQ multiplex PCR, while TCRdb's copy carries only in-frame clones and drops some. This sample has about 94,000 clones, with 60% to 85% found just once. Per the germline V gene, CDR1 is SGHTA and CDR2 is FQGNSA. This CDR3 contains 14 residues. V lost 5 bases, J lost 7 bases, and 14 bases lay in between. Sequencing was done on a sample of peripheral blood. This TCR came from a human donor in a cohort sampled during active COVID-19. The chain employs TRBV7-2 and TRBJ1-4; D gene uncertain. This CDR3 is CASSARGSSEKLFF. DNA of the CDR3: TGTGCCAGCAGCGCAAGAGGGTCTTCTGAAAAACTGTTTTTT.